What follows are 2 T cell receptor beta chains derived from one specimen sequenced in a study of T cell responses to AZD1222 COVID-19 vaccine. Using immunoSEQ multiplex PCR, the repertoire was profiled, and TCRdb retains in-frame clones only, with some absent. This sample has some 50,000 clones, with under 85% found just once. The specimen comprised peripheral blood, sampled on day 0 of MenACWY control vaccination. All receptors come from an adult in good health.

The gene calls are TRBV19 and TRBJ1-5; D gene uncertain. The CDR3 loop spans 13 amino acids. Germline CDR1 is LNHDA and CDR2 is SQIVND (reference sequence). The V and J ends lost 10 bases and 2 bases respectively, with 12 bases between them. DNA of the CDR3: TGTGCCACCTCCGAGAGTGGCAATCAGCCCCAGCATTTT. This encodes CATSESGNQPQHF.

This chain joins TRBV6-2 or TRBV6-3 and TRBJ1-5; a weak D match, TRBD1 (5 bases). Trimming took off 2 bases at V and 3 bases at J, with 14 bases between the two ends. This CDR3 has 16 residues. Germline CDR1 MNHEY, CDR2 SVGEGT. The CDR3 region has the DNA TGTGCCAGCAGTTACCCCGGGGGGTTGGACAATCAGCCCCAGCATTTT. It yields the protein CASSYPGGLDNQPQHF.